These 32 T cell receptor beta chains were all obtained from the same sample, sequenced in a study of T cell repertoires in cytomegalovirus infection. Antigens for these TCRs are unknown. Via MiXCR, TCRdb re-called the reads, giving one row per CDR3 protein. The data hold roughly 570,000 distinct CDR3 sequences, with about 40% observed a single time. The sample here was cultured PBMCs, taken from culture after CMV antigen stimulation. These receptors all stem from a human donor in good health (CMV status not recorded). Some clones in this sample may be carry-over from other donors' samples.

V and J are TRBV7-2 and TRBJ2-1; 9 bases map to TRBD2. This CDR3 has 15 residues. The germline V gene has CDR1 SGHTA and CDR2 FQGNSA. V was pared by 4 bases and J by 2 bases, with 3 bases of the junction left unmatched. In DNA, the CDR3 is TGTGCCAGCAGCTCGGGGACTAGCACCTACAATGAGCAGTTCTTC. Translating it yields CASSSGTSTYNEQFF. Complete variable domain (other parts from reference TRBV7-2 and TRBJ2-1): GAGVSQSPSNKVTEKGKDVELRCDPISGHTALYWYRQSLGQGLEFLIYFQGNSAPDKSGLPSDRFSAERTGGSVSTLTIQRTQQEDSAVYLCASSSGTSTYNEQFFGPGTRLTVL.

The chain joins TRBV15 to TRBJ1-1, with 7 bases aligning to TRBD1. V lost 5 bases to trimming and J lost 0 bases; unmatched junction nucleotides: 3. The length of the CDR3 is 14 residues. Looked up from germline, CDR1 is LNHNV and CDR2 is YYDKDF (reference sequence). The chain's CDR3 is CATSSGQMNTEAFF. DNA of the CDR3: TGTGCCACCAGCTCGGGACAGATGAACACTGAAGCTTTCTTT.

The chain carries TRBV10-3 and TRBJ1-4; unclear D gene. Trimming removed 6 bases from V and 0 bases from J, with 8 bases in between. The V gene's germline CDR1 is ENHRY and CDR2 SYGVKD. This CDR3 comprises 14 residues. The CDR3 DNA reads TGTGCCATCAGCATGGGATCAACTAATGAAAAACTGTTTTTT. Translating it yields CAISMGSTNEKLFF.

This clonotype was recorded a few times. J is TRBJ2-1 and V is TRBV25-1, with a possible D match to TRBD2 (6 bases). The CDR3 loop spans 13 amino acids. The V gene's germline CDR1 is MGHDK and CDR2 SYGVNS. V shed 7 bases and J shed 1 base, with 8 bases lying between them. CDR3 protein: CASNAGSYNEQFF. CDR3 nucleotides: TGTGCCAGCAACGCGGGGTCCTACAATGAGCAGTTCTTC.

This clonotype was recorded a few times. The chain carries TRBV7-2 and TRBJ2-1; 8 bases line up with TRBD2. The CDR3 covers 18 residues. The junction had 10 bases not matched to a gene; V was cut back by 1 base and J by 2 bases. Per germline, CDR1 SGHTA and CDR2 FQGNSA. In DNA, the CDR3 is TGTGCCAGCAGCTTAGGCCGGCCTAGCGGGCGAACCTACAATGAGCAGTTCTTC. Translating gives CASSLGRPSGRTYNEQFF.

The chain is built from TRBV7-4 and TRBJ2-4; maybe TRBD2 (5 bases). Trimming took 5 bases from V and 9 from J, leaving 11 bases between them. Germline V lookup: CDR1 SGHVT, CDR2 SQSDAQ. CDR3 length: 12 amino acids. Here the CDR3 DNA reads TGTGCCAGCAGCATTAGCGAGAGCATTCAGTACTTC. The encoded protein is CASSISESIQYF.

This clonotype was seen many times. The chain has TRBV12-3 or TRBV12-4 and TRBJ1-1; D gene uncertain. The CDR3 has 13 residues. Deletions cut 6 bases from V and 1 base from J, with 9 bases between. The CDR3 protein is CASSPGGNTEAFF. The CDR3 DNA reads TGTGCCAGCAGCCCCGGAGGGAACACTGAAGCTTTCTTT.

Here the CDR3 reads CASSSSRTNEKLFF. CDR3 sequence (DNA): TGTGCCAGCAGCTCGTCAAGGACTAATGAAAAACTGTTTTTT. This chain uses TRBV7-2 with TRBJ1-4; D call uncertain. Trimming shortened V by 4 bases and J by 2 bases, and 8 bases separated the two germline ends. Germline assignment: CDR1 SGHTA and CDR2 FQGNSA. The CDR3 runs to 14 residues. Drawing the rest from reference TRBV7-2 and TRBJ1-4, the complete variable domain is GAGVSQSPSNKVTEKGKDVELRCDPISGHTALYWYRQSLGQGLEFLIYFQGNSAPDKSGLPSDRFSAERTGGSVSTLTIQRTQQEDSAVYLCASSSSRTNEKLFFGSGTQLSVL.

This clonotype was recorded a few times. V usage is TRBV12-3 or TRBV12-4 and J usage is TRBJ1-2; TRBD1 aligns across 8 bases. V lost 4 bases and J lost 8; bases outside the gene matches: 6. This CDR3 contains 13 residues. CDR3 nucleotides: TGTGCCAGCAGTTCGGCAGGGGGCCGGGGCTACACCTTC. It codes for CASSSAGGRGYTF.

The chain couples TRBV7-2 to TRBJ1-2; no clear D. Per germline, CDR1 SGHTA and CDR2 FQGNSA. The V and J ends lost 1 base and 4 bases respectively, with 10 bases between them. CDR3 size: 14 residues. DNA for the CDR3: TGTGCCAGCAGCTTAGGGGTTTCGAGCTATGGCTACACCTTC. Its protein is CASSLGVSSYGYTF.

The V gene is TRBV9, the J gene TRBJ2-3; D may be TRBD2 (6 bases). Germline V gives CDR1 SGDLS, CDR2 YYNGEE. The CDR3 contains 17 residues. Trimming stripped 2 bases from V and 1 base from J, with 17 bases between. CDR3 sequence reads: CASSVQPTGLRTDTQYF. Written as DNA, the CDR3 is TGTGCCAGCAGCGTCCAACCGACGGGACTCCGCACAGATACGCAGTATTTT.

The chain combines TRBV6-8 with TRBJ2-3; D is unclear. Germline V lookup: CDR1 MNHGY, CDR2 SAAAGT. CDR3 length: 15 amino acids. V was pared by 5 bases and J by 8 bases, with 20 bases between. CDR3 protein: CASSDSVTFGGTQYF. The DNA for the CDR3 is TGTGCCAGCAGTGATTCGGTGACATTCGGTGGTACGCAGTATTTT.

The chain recombines TRBV7-8 with TRBJ1-2; D call uncertain. The germline gives CDR1 SGHVS, CDR2 FQNEAQ. This CDR3 region has 15 residues. V was cut by 5 bases and J by 7 bases, with 20 bases left in between. The CDR3 DNA reads TGTGCCAGCAGCCCCAGAGTTGGGGAATTGGGTGGCTACACCTTC. It encodes CASSPRVGELGGYTF.

This clonotype was seen a few times. This rearrangement joins TRBV7-2 to TRBJ1-4, with D possibly being TRBD1 (5 bases). This CDR3 spans 15 amino acids. CDR1 and CDR2 (germline): SGHTA, FQGNSA. V lost 2 bases, J lost 8 bases, and 15 bases lay in between. This chain's CDR3 is CASSLQTGTGEKLFF. The DNA of the CDR3 is TGTGCCAGCAGCTTACAAACGGGGACGGGCGAAAAACTGTTTTTT.

The CDR3 loop is CSASGGARTNEKLFF. The DNA of the CDR3 is TGCAGTGCTAGCGGGGGCGCCCGAACTAATGAAAAACTGTTTTTT. The chain recombines TRBV20-1 with TRBJ1-4; perhaps TRBD1 as D (6 bases). Germline V CDR1 and CDR2: DFQATT, SNEGSKA (reference sequence). The CDR3 has 15 residues. V shed 3 bases and J shed 1 base, with 12 bases lying between them.

This clonotype has a handful of counts. The chain uses TRBV12-3 or TRBV12-4 and TRBJ2-2; perhaps TRBD2 as D (5 bases). CDR3 length: 13 residues. V shed 6 bases and J shed 6 bases, with 11 bases lying between them. The CDR3 bases are TGTGCCAGCAGCCGAGGGATTCCCGGGGAGCTGTTTTTT. Its protein product is CASSRGIPGELFF.

The chain employs TRBV4-3 and TRBJ2-2; 9 bases are shared with TRBD1. CDR1 and CDR2 from the germline V gene are LGHNA and YSLEER. V was pared by 2 bases and J by 5 bases, with 9 bases of the junction left unmatched. The length of the CDR3 is 17 residues. In nucleotides, the CDR3 is TGCGCCAGCAGCCAACAGACCGGGACAGGGACGACCGGGGAGCTGTTTTTT. Translation: CASSQQTGTGTTGELFF.

This clonotype was observed a handful of times. The chain recombines TRBV7-6 with TRBJ2-2; 9 nucleotides agree with TRBD1. V dropped 3 bases and J dropped 5; count of bases not matched to a gene: 7. Looked up from germline, CDR1 is SGHVS and CDR2 is FNYEAQ. The CDR3 sequence is 16 residues long. CDR3 residues: CASSFSETGGTGELFF. The CDR3 DNA follows: TGTGCCAGCAGCTTCTCAGAGACAGGGGGGACCGGGGAGCTGTTTTTT.

The sample holds a few counts of this clonotype. The chain recombines TRBV7-8 with TRBJ2-1, with D tentatively TRBD1 (6 bases). V dropped 10 bases and J dropped 4 bases, with 14 bases sitting between them. This CDR3 has 13 amino acids. Per the germline V gene, CDR1 is SGHVS and CDR2 is FQNEAQ. CDR3 sequence: CANRLDRYNEQFF. The CDR3 region has the DNA TGTGCCAACAGGTTGGACAGATACAATGAGCAGTTCTTC.

The chain joins TRBV19 to TRBJ1-1, with D tentatively TRBD1 (5 bases). Germline CDR1 reads LNHDA; CDR2 reads SQIVND (reference sequence). Trimming took 3 bases from V and 9 from J, leaving 11 bases between them. The CDR3 is 12 amino acids. CDR3 sequence reads: CASSMTASKAFF. In DNA form, the CDR3 reads TGTGCCAGTAGTATGACAGCCTCCAAAGCTTTCTTT.

This clonotype has only a few counts. The chain has TRBV7-2 and TRBJ2-2; D is perhaps TRBD2 (6 bases). This CDR3 is built from 16 residues. V gave up 5 bases and J gave up 3 bases, with 16 bases separating them. The germline CDR1 and CDR2 sequences are SGHTA and FQGNSA. The CDR3 DNA follows: TGTGCCAGCAGCCTCCTCCTCGGGGGAGACACCGGGGAGCTGTTTTTT. Translating it yields CASSLLLGGDTGELFF.

This clonotype was found a few times. The genes are TRBV7-2 and TRBJ1-5; unclear D gene. Trimming pared 3 bases from V and 9 bases from J, leaving 12 bases between. This CDR3 has 13 amino acids. CDR1 and CDR2 from the germline V gene are SGHTA and FQGNSA. CDR3 sequence (DNA): TGTGCCAGCAGCTTCACGGGGATGGGGCCCCAGCATTTT. Protein product: CASSFTGMGPQHF.

This clonotype has just a few counts. This chain joins TRBV27 and TRBJ1-1, with D unclear. V dropped 3 bases and J dropped 3 bases, with 8 bases sitting between them. Germline V gene data show CDR1 as MNHEY and CDR2 as SMNVEV (reference sequence). CDR3 length: 13 amino acids. CDR3 coding DNA: TGTGCCAGCAGTTTCAGGAGTTACACTGAAGCTTTCTTT. This sequence encodes CASSFRSYTEAFF.

The gene calls are TRBV6-6 and TRBJ1-5; weak D call: TRBD1 (5 bases). CDR1 is MNHNY and CDR2 is SVGAGI in the germline V gene (reference sequence). V gave up 6 bases and J gave up 6 bases, with 12 bases separating them. The CDR3 is 13 residues long. The CDR3 loop is CASRPGGVQPQHF. The DNA of the CDR3 is TGTGCCAGCAGACCCGGGGGTGTTCAGCCCCAGCATTTT.

This clonotype was counted only a few times. The CDR3 sequence is CSARGSGAGGELFF. CDR3 DNA: TGCAGTGCTAGAGGGTCAGGGGCGGGCGGGGAGCTGTTTTTT. The genes are TRBV20-1 and TRBJ2-2; tentatively, D is TRBD1 (6 bases). Trimming removed 1 base from V and 7 bases from J, with 13 bases in between. Germline CDR1 DFQATT, CDR2 SNEGSKA (reference sequence). The length of the CDR3 is 14 residues.

In its sample, this clonotype was seen many times. The chain is built from TRBV12-3 or TRBV12-4 and TRBJ1-1; no clear D gene. Trimming left V 5 bases short and J 4 bases short, with 8 bases between. The CDR3 totals 12 residues. As DNA, the CDR3 is TGTGCCAGCAGTCTAATGGGCACTGAAGCTTTCTTT. The encoded protein is CASSLMGTEAFF.

This clonotype came up a few times. The chain employs TRBV7-6 and TRBJ1-2; the match to TRBD1 covers 9 bases. The CDR3 totals 14 residues. Per germline, CDR1 SGHVS and CDR2 FNYEAQ. V gave up 5 bases and J gave up 3 bases; unmatched junction bases: 4. CDR3 in DNA: TGTGCCAGCAGCACACAGGGGGCTTACTATGGCTACACCTTC. Its protein is CASSTQGAYYGYTF.

This clonotype was found a few times. This chain links TRBV6-6 with TRBJ2-3; D is possibly TRBD1 (5 bases). The CDR3 consists of 15 residues. Between the trimmed V and J ends, which lost 0 bases and 2 bases, there was a span of 9 bases. Germline V lookup: CDR1 MNHNY, CDR2 SVGAGI (reference sequence). The DNA for the CDR3 is TGTGCCAGCAGTTACTCAGGGGTGCCCACAGATACGCAGTATTTT. Translation gives CASSYSGVPTDTQYF.

This clonotype came up a few times. The genes are TRBV7-2 and TRBJ2-7; D might be TRBD1 (6 bases). This CDR3 is built from 15 residues. Trimming shortened V by 6 bases and J by 0 bases, and 15 bases separated the two germline ends. The germline V gene encodes CDR1 SGHTA and CDR2 FQGNSA. The CDR3 sequence: CASRVGADLSYEQYF. CDR3 coding DNA: TGTGCCAGCAGAGTGGGGGCAGACCTCTCCTACGAGCAGTACTTC.

CDR3 protein: CASSQDPTWASGYQETQYF. The CDR3 bases are TGCGCCAGCAGCCAAGACCCCACGTGGGCTAGCGGATACCAAGAGACCCAGTACTTC. This chain links TRBV4-3 with TRBJ2-5, with 7 nucleotides matching TRBD2. The CDR3 runs 19 residues. V gave up 0 bases and J gave up 0 bases; unmatched junction bases: 13. CDR1 and CDR2 (germline): LGHNA, YSLEER.

There are a few counts of this clonotype. This sequence joins TRBV4-2 and TRBJ1-2, with 10 nucleotides matching TRBD1. The CDR3 length is 17 residues. The ends lost 4 bases at V and 0 bases at J; junction bases unmatched: 8. CDR1 is LGHNA, CDR2 YNFKEQ, per germline. This CDR3 is CASSPGTGAEPNYGYTF. CDR3 in DNA: TGTGCCAGCAGCCCCGGGACAGGGGCCGAACCTAACTATGGCTACACCTTC.

In this sample, this clonotype turned up once. The rearrangement links TRBV12-3 or TRBV12-4 to TRBJ2-5; D gene ambiguous. This CDR3 contains 15 residues. V was trimmed by 5 bases and J by 4 bases, leaving 17 bases between them. Here the CDR3 reads CASSPRPSRGETQYF. CDR3 DNA sequence: TGTGCCAGCAGTCCGAGGCCCAGTCGCGGAGAGACCCAGTACTTC.